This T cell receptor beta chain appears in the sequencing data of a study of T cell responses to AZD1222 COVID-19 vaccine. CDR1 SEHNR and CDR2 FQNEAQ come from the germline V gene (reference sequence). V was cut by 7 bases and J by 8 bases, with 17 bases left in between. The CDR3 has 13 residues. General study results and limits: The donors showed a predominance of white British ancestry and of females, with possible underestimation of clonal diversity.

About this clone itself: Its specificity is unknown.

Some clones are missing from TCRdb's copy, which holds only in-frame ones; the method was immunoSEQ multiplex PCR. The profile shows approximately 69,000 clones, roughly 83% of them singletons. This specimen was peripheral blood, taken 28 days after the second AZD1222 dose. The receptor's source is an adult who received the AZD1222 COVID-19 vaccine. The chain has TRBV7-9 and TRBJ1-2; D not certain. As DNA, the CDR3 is TGTGCCAGCACCGTGGGGAGGGAGGGAGGCTACACCTTC. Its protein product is CASTVGREGGYTF.